This T cell receptor (beta chain) was documented in a study of CD8 T cells in ankylosing spondylitis. Study-wide results and caveats: Significantly higher representation of disease-linked clones was reported for matched ankylosing spondylitis synovial fluid. With a CD8+ phenotype, disease-linked clones were relatively rare in peripheral blood. It appeared that ankylosing spondylitis blood was characterized by a TCR beta motif of several highly homologous variants.

TCRdb fed the 5' RACE reads into MiXCR, producing one record per CDR3 protein. This table holds fewer than 200,000 distinct CDR3 sequences, approximately 10% found once. In its sample, this clonotype was seen a few times. Its matching antigen is unknown. The CDR3 extends over 17 amino acids. V lost 5 bases to trimming and J lost 2 bases; unmatched junction nucleotides: 13. The germline V gene has CDR1 SGHDT and CDR2 YYEEEE. The TCR sequence derives from a female donor with ankylosing spondylitis or in good health (not recorded which). The sample comprised blood, either unsorted or a sorted T cell fraction (not recorded which). The V call is TRBV5-6, the J call TRBJ2-5; the match to TRBD1 covers 9 bases. The DNA of the CDR3 is TGTGCCAGCAGTCCCTGGGGGACAGGGTATCTACAAGAGACCCAGTACTTC. Its translation: CASSPWGTGYLQETQYF.